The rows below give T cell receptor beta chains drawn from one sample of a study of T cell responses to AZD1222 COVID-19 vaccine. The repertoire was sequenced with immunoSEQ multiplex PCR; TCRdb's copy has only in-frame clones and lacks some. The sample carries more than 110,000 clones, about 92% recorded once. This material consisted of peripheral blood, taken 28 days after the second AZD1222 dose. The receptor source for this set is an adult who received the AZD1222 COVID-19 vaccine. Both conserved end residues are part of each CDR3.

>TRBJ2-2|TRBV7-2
CASSLASSAGGELFF
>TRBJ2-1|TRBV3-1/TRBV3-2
CASSRGQSSYNEQFF
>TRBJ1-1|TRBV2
CASSPAFVGRAFF
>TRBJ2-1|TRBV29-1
CSVESVSYNEQFF
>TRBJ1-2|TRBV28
CASSFLGFGYTF
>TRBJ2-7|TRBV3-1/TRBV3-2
CASSITGTAYEQYF
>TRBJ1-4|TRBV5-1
CASSLDVSGGGEKLFF
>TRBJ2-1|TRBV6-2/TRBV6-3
CASSSAGTRGHEQFF
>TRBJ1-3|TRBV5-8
CASSINPGTGYAGNTIYF
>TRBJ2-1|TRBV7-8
CASSFLASGTGGIYNEQFF
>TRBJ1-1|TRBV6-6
CASSYGTGVKAFF
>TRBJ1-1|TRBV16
CASSPRDEAFF
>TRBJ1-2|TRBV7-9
CASSSTGVYGYTF
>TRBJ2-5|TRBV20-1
CSAGGVETQYF
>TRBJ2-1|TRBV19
CASSMTTGMSYNEQFF
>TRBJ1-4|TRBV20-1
CSASSGSGREKLFF
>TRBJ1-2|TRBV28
CASSPGAIYGYTF
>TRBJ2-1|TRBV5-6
CASSFQAYNEQFF
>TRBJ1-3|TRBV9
CASSVSQGHSGNTIYF
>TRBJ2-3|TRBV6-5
CASRPGTGTDTQYF
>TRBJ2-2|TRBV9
CASSGTGGNTGELFF
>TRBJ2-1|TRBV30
CAWSGGSYNEQFF
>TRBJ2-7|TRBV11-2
CASSLRGQGTYEQYF
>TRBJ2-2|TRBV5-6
CASSSTTGWTGELFF
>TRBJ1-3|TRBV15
CATSIQGANTIYF
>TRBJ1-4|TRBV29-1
CSVVGLNDEKLFF
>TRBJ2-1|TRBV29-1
CSVGAERGEFF
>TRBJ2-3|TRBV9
CASSAGTGVTDTQYF
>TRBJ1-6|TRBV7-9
CASSLGDRNSPLHF
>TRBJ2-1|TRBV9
CASSSASSPRDNEQFF
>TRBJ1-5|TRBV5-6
CASSLNPDQPQHF
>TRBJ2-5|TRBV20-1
CSASIAGAVETQYF
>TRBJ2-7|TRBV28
CASNRGTYEQYF
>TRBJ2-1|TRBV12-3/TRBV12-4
CASSLTSGQSTFF
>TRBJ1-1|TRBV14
CASSQVAGTEAFF
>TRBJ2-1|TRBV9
CASSVGASSYNEQFF
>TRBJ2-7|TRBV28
CASSRQSPYEQYF
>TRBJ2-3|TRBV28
CASSAVAGGTDTQYF
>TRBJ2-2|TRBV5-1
CASSRTSGSGSGELFF
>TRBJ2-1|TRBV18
CASSDRDLGGEQFF
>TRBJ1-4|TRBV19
CASSRGQLNEKLFF
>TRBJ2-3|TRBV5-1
CASSFLAGGDDTQYF
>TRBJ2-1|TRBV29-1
CSVGPEGGNEQFF
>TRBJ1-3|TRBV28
CASSYSTGPSGNTIYF
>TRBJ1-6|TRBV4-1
CASSLESTGGSPLHF
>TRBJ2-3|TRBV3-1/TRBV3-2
CASSQDLSGRPDTQYF
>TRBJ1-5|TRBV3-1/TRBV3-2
CASSHGTGGEQPQHF
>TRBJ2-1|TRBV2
CASRPGTVSYNEQFF
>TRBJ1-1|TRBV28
CASRLAREDTEAFF
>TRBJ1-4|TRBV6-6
CASSLTGRHEKLFF
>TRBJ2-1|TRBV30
CAWAGWGSYNEQFF
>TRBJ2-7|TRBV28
CASTSAAVAYEQYF
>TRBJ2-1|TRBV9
CASSGTGGSYNEQFF
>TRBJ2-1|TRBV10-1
CASSKTGFSYNEQFF
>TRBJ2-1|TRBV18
CASSPNRASGAWNEQFF